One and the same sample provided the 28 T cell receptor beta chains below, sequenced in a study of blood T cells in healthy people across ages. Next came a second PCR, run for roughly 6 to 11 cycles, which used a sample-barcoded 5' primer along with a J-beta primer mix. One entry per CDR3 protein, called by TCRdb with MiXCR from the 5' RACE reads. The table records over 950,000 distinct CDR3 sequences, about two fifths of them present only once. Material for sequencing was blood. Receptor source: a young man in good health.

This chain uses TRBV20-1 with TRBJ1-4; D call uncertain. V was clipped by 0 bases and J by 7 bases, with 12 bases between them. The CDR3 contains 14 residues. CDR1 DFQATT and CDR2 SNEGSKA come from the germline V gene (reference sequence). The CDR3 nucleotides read TGCAGTGCTAGAGATTGCGGAGCGGGTGAAAAACTGTTTTTT. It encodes CSARDCGAGEKLFF.

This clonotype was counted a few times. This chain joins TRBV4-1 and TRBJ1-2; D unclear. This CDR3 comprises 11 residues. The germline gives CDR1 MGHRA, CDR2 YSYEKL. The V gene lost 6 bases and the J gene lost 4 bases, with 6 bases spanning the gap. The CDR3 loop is CASRLGYGYTF. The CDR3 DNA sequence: TGCGCCAGCAGACTGGGCTATGGCTACACCTTC.

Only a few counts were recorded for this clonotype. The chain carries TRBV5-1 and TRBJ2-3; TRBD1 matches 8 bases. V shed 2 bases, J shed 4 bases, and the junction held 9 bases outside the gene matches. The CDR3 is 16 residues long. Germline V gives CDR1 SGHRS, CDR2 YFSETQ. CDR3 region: CASSLTETGDPDTQYF. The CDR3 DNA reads TGCGCCAGCAGCTTAACCGAGACAGGGGATCCAGATACGCAGTATTTT.

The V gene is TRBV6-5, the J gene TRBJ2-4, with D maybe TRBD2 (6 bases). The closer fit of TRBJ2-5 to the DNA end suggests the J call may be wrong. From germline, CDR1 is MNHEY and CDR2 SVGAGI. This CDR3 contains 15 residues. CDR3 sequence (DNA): TGTGCCAGCAGTTTGGGGGGACGACGCCAAGAGACCCAGTACTTC. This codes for CASSLGGRRQETQYF.

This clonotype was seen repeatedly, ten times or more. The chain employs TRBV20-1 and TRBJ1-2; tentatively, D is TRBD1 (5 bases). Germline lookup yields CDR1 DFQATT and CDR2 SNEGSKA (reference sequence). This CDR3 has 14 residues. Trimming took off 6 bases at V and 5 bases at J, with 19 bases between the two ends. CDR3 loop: CSAVPDSRTYGYTF. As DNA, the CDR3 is TGCAGTGCAGTGCCTGACAGCAGGACGTATGGCTACACCTTC.

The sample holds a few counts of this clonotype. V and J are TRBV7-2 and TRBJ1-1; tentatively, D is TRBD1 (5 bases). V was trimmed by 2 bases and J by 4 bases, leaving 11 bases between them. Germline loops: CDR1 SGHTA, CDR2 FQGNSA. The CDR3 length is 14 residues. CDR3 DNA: TGTGCCAGCAGCTTATGGGGGGATGGCACTGAAGCTTTCTTT. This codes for CASSLWGDGTEAFF.

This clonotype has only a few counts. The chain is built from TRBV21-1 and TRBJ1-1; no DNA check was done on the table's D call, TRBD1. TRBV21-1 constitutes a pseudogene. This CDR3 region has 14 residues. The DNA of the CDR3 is TGTGCCAGCAGCAACTGGGGGGGGCGCACTGAAGCTTTCTTT. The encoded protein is CASSNWGGRTEAFF.

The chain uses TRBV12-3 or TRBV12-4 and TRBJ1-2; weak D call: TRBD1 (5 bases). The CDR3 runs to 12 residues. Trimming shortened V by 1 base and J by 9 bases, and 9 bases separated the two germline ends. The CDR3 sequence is CASSLGDRSYTF. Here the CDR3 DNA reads TGTGCCAGCAGTTTAGGGGACCGAAGCTACACCTTC.

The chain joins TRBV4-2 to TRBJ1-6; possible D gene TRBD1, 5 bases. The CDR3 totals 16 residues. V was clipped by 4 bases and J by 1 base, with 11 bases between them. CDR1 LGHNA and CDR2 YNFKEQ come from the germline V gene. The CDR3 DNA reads TGTGCCAGCAGCCCTCCAGAGGGGTCCTATAATTCACCCCTCCACTTT. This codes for CASSPPEGSYNSPLHF.

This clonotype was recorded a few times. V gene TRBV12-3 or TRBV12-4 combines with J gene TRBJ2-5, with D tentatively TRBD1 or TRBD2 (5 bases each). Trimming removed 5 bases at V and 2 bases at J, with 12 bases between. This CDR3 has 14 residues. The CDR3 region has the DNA TGTGCCAGCAGTCCGGGACCACAACAAGAGACCCAGTACTTC. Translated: CASSPGPQQETQYF.

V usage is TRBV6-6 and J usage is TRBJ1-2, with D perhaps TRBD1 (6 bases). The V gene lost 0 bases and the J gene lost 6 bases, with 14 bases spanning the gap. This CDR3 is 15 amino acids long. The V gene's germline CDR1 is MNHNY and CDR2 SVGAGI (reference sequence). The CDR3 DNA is TGTGCCAGCAGTTACTCGCCCCACAGGGAGGATGGCTACACCTTC. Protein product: CASSYSPHREDGYTF.

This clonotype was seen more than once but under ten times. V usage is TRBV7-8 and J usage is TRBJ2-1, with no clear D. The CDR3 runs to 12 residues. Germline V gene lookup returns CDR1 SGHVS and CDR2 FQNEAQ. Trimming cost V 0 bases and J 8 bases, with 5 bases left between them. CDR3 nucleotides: TGTGCCAGCAGCTTAGCGATGCATGAGCAGTTCTTC. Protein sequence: CASSLAMHEQFF. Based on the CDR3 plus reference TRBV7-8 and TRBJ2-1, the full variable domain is GAGVSQSPRYKVAKRGQDVALRCDPISGHVSLFWYQQALGQGPEFLTYFQNEAQLDKSGLPSDRFFAERPEGSVSTLKIQRTQQEDSAVYLCASSLAMHEQFFGPGTRLTVL.

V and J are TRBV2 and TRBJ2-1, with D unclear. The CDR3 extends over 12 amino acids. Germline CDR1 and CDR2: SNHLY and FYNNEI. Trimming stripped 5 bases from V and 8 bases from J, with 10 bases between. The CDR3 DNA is TGTGCCAGCAGTTTACAGAGCGATGAGCAGTTCTTC. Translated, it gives CASSLQSDEQFF.

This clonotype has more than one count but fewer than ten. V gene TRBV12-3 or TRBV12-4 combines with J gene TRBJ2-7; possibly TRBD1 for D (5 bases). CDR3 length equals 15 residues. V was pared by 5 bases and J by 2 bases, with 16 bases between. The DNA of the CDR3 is TGTGCCAGCAGTCCCCAACAGGTAGGGACCTACGAGCAGTACTTC. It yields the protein CASSPQQVGTYEQYF.

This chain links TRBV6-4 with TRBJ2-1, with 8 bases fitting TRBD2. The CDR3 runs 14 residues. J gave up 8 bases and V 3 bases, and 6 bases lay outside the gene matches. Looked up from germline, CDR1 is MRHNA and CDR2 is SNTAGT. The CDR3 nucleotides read TGTGCCAGCAGTGAAAGCGGGGGTGTGGATGAGCAGTTCTTC. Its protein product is CASSESGGVDEQFF.

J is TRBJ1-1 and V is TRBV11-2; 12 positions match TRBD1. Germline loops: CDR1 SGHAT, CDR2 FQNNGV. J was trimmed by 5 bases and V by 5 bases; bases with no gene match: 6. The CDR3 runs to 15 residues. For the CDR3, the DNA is TGTGCCAGCAGCGTCGGGACAGGGGGCTTTACTGAAGCTTTCTTT. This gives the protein CASSVGTGGFTEAFF.

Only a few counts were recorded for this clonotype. DNA for the CDR3: TGTGCCACCGAGGACAGAAACTACAATGAGCAGTTCTTC. It yields the protein CATEDRNYNEQFF. The chain combines TRBV28 with TRBJ2-1; TRBD1 is a possible D gene (6 bases). CDR3 length: 13 residues. The ends were cut back, 10 bases at V and 3 bases at J, with 13 bases in the middle. Germline assignment: CDR1 MDHEN and CDR2 SYDVKM.

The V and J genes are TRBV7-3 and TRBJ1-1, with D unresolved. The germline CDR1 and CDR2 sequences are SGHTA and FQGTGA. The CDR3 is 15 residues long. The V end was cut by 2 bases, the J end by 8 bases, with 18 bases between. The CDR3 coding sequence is TGTGCCAGCAGCTTAGAGGTTTCTGGGTCCCGCGAAGCTTTCTTT. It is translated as CASSLEVSGSREAFF.

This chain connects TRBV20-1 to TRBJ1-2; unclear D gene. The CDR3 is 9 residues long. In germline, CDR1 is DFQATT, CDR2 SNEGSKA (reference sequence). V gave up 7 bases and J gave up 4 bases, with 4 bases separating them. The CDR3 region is CSVGYGYTF. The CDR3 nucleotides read TGCAGTGTCGGCTATGGCTACACCTTC.

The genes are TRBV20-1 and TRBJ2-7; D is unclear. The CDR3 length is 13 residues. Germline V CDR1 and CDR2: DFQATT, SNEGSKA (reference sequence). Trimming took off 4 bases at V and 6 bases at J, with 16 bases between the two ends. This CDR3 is CSATPGSLSEQYF. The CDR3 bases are TGCAGTGCTACCCCGGGCAGTTTGTCCGAGCAGTACTTC.

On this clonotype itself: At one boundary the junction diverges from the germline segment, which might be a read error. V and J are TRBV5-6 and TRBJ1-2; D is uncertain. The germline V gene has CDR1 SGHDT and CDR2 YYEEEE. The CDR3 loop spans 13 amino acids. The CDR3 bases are TGTGCCAGCAGCTCCGGATTTAACAATGGCTACACCTTC. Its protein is CASSSGFNNGYTF.

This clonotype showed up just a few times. This CDR3 is CASRTGIHEAFF. The CDR3 DNA is TGTGCCAGCAGGACAGGGATCCATGAAGCTTTCTTT. V usage is TRBV6-2 or TRBV6-3 and J usage is TRBJ1-1; 7 bases match TRBD1. This CDR3 has 12 residues. The V gene's germline CDR1 is MNHEY and CDR2 SVGEGT. The V and J ends lost 6 bases and 7 bases, in that order; junction bases with no gene match: 5.

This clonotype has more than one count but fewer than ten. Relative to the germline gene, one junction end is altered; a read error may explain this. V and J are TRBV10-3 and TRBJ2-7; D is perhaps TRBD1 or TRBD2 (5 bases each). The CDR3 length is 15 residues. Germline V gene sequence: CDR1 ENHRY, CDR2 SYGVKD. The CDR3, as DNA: TGCGCCATCAGAAGAGTTAGGGACCGCTCCTACGAGCAGTACTTC. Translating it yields CAIRRVRDRSYEQYF.

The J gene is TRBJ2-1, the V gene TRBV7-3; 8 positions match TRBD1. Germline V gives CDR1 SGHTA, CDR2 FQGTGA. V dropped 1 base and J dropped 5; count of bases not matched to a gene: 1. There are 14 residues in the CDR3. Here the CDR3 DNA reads TGTGCCAGCAGCTTAAAGGGACAGGACAATGAGCAGTTCTTC. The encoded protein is CASSLKGQDNEQFF.

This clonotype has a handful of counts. The CDR3 sequence: CASSFNAPEQFF. The DNA of the CDR3 is TGCGCCAGCAGCTTCAACGCGCCTGAGCAGTTCTTC. The chain uses TRBV5-1 and TRBJ2-1; no clear D. This CDR3 spans 12 amino acids. From germline, CDR1 is SGHRS and CDR2 YFSETQ. The ends were cut back, 2 bases at V and 9 bases at J, with 9 bases in the middle.

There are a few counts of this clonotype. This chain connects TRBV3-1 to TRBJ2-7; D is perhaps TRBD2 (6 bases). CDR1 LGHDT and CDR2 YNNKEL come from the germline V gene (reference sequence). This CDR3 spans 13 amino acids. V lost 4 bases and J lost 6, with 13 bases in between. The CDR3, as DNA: TGTGCCAGCAGCCTGGGACTTCAGTCCGAGCAGTACTTC. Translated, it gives CASSLGLQSEQYF.

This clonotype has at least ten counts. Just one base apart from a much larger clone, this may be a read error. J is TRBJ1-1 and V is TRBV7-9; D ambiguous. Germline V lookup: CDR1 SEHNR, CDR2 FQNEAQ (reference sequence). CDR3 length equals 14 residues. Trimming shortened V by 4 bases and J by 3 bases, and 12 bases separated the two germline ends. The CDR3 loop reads CASSSSDWDTEAFF. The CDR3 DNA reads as TGTGCCAGCAGCTCCAGTGACTGGGACACTGAAGCTTTCTTT.

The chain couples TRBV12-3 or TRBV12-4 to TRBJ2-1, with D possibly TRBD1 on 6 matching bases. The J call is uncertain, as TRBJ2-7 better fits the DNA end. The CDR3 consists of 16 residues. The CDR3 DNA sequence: TGTGCCAGCAGCCCCGGGACACCCTTCTCCTACAATGAGCAGTACTTC. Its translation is CASSPGTPFSYNEQYF.